This T cell receptor (beta chain) was observed in a study of blood T cells in healthy people across ages. For the study at large: About one barcoded beta molecule per two T cells came from capture by template switching.

Donors gave around 9.3 milliliters of peripheral blood apiece. The CDR3 has 15 residues. The V gene's germline CDR1 is LGHDT and CDR2 YNNKEL (reference sequence). Deletions cut 1 base from V and 4 bases from J, with 13 bases between. With a J-beta primer mix and a sample-barcoded 5' primer, a second PCR ran about 7 to 12 cycles. A single record per CDR3 protein comes from TCRdb applying MiXCR to the 5' RACE reads. The sample includes around 1,800,000 distinct CDR3 sequences, roughly two fifths of them seen just once. This receptor was taken from a human donor in good health. The chain uses TRBV3-1 and TRBJ1-2, with D unclear. The specimen was blood. The CDR3 bases are TGTGCCAGCAGCCAAGTTAATACGGGAGGCTATGGCTACACCTTC. It is translated as CASSQVNTGGYGYTF.